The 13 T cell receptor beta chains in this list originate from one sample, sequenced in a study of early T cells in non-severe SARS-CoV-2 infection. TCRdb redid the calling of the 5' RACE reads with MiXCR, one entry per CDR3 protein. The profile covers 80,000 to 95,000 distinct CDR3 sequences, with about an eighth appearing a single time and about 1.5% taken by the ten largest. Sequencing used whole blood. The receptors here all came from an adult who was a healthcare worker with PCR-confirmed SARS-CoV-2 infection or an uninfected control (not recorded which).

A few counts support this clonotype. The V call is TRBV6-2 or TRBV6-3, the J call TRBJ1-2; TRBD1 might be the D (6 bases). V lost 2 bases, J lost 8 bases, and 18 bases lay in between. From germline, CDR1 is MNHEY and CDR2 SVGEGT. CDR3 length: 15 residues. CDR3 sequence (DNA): TGTGCCAGCAGTTACGGGGACATTCCCCGGCCGGGCTACACCTTC. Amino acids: CASSYGDIPRPGYTF.

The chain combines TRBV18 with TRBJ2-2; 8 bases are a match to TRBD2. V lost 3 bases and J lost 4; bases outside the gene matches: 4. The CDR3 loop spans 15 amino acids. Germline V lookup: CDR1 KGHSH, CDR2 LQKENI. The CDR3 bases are TGTGCCAGCTCACCGGAGCGGGAGTCCACCGGGGAGCTGTTTTTT. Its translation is CASSPERESTGELFF.

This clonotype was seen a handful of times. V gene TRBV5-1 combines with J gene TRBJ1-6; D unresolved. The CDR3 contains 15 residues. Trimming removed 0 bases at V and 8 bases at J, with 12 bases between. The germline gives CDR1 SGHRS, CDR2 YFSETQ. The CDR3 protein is CASSLEGDGDSPLHF. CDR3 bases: TGCGCCAGCAGCTTGGAGGGAGACGGGGATTCACCCCTCCACTTT.

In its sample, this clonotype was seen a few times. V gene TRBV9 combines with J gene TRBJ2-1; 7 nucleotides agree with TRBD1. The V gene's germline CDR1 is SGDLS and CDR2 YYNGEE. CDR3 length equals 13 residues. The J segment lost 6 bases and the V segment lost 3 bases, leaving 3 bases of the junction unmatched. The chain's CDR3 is CASSEYRGNEQFF. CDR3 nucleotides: TGTGCCAGCAGCGAATACAGGGGCAATGAGCAGTTCTTC.

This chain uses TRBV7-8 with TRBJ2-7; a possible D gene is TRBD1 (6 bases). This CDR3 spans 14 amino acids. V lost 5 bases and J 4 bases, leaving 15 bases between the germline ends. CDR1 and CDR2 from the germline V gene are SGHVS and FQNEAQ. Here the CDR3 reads CASSPRTANYEQYF. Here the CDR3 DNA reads TGTGCCAGCAGCCCCCGGACAGCAAATTACGAGCAGTACTTC.

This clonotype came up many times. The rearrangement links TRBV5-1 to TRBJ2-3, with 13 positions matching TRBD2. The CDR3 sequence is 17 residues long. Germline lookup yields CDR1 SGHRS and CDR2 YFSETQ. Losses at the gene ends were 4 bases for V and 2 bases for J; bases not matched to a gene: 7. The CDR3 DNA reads TGCGCCAGCAGCCAAGGACTAGCGGGGGTCCTCACAGATACGCAGTATTTT. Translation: CASSQGLAGVLTDTQYF.

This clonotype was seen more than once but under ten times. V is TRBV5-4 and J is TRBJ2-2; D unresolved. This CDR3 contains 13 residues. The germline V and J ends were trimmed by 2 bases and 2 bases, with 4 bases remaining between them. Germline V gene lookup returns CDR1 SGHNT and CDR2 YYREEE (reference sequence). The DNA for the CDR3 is TGTGCCAGCAGCTTTGTTAACACCGGGGAGCTGTTTTTT. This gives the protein CASSFVNTGELFF.

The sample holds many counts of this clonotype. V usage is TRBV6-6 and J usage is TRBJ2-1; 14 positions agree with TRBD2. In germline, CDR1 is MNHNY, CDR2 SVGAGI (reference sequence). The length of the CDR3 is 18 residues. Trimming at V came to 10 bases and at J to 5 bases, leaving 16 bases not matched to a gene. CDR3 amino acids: CATHGGRLAGGPDNEQFF. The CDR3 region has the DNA TGTGCCACGCACGGAGGGCGACTAGCGGGGGGGCCCGACAATGAGCAGTTCTTC.

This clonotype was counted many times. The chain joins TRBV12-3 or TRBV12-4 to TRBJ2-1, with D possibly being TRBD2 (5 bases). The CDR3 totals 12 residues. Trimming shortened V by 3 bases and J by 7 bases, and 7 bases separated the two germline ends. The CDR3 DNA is TGTGCCAGCAGTTTTCAGCGGAATGAGCAGTTCTTC. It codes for CASSFQRNEQFF.

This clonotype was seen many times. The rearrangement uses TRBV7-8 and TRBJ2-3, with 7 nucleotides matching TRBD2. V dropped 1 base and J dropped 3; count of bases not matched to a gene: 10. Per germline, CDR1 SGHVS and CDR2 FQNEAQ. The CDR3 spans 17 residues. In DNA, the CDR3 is TGTGCCAGCAGCTTAGACGGGGGGATTGTCTGGACAGATACGCAGTATTTT. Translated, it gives CASSLDGGIVWTDTQYF.

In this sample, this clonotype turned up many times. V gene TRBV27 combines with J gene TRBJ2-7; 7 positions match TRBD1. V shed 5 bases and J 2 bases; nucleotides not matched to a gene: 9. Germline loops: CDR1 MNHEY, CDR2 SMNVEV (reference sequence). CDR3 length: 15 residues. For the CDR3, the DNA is TGTGCCAGCAGTCCGGACGGGACAGTCCCCTACGAGCAGTACTTC. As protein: CASSPDGTVPYEQYF.

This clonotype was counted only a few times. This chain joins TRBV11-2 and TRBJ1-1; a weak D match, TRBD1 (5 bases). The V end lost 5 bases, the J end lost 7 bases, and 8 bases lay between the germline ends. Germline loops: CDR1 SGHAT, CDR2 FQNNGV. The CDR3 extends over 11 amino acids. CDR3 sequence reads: CASSPRDEAFF. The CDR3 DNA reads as TGTGCCAGCAGCCCCAGGGATGAAGCTTTCTTT.

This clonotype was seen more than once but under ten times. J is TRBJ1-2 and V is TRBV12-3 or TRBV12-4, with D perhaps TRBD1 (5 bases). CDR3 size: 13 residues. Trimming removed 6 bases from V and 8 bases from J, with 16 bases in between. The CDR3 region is CASSPVRGRGYTF. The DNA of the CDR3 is TGTGCCAGCAGCCCGGTGCGGGGGAGAGGCTACACCTTC.